This passage covers 25 T cell receptor beta chains from one sample sequenced in a study of pediatric ulcerative colitis. Sequencing was performed with immunoSEQ multiplex PCR; in TCRdb, only in-frame clones are kept and a portion is missing. The sample has some 9,100 clones, about 90% seen once. The sequenced sample consisted of blood. These receptors all stem from a girl aged 5-17 years with moderate ulcerative colitis.

The rearrangement uses TRBV11-2 and TRBJ1-5; 7 bases agree with TRBD1. The V gene end was trimmed by 1 base and the J gene end by 3 bases; junction bases not matched to a gene: 3. CDR3 length equals 15 residues. CDR1 SGHAT and CDR2 FQNNGV come from the germline V gene. Here the CDR3 DNA reads TGTGCCAGCAGCTTAGGGGGACAGTACAATCAGCCCCAGCATTTT. This encodes CASSLGGQYNQPQHF.

CDR3 residues: CSVGDRSLREQYF. The CDR3 DNA reads as TGCAGCGTTGGGGACAGGTCCCTACGCGAGCAGTACTTC. This chain connects TRBV29-1 to TRBJ2-7, with 8 positions matching TRBD1. The CDR3 has 13 residues. The V segment lost 4 bases and the J segment 6 bases; nucleotides outside the gene matches: 8. The germline CDR1 and CDR2 sequences are SQVTM and ANQGSEA.

V gene TRBV28 combines with J gene TRBJ2-3; D not resolved. V was clipped by 2 bases and J by 2 bases, with 11 bases between them. CDR1 MDHEN and CDR2 SYDVKM come from the germline V gene. This CDR3 has 15 amino acids. The CDR3 nucleotides read TGTGCCAGCAGTTTAAGGCCCCAAGTCACAGATACGCAGTATTTT. Protein product: CASSLRPQVTDTQYF.

The V gene is TRBV29-1, the J gene TRBJ2-3; D might be TRBD1 or TRBD2, each matching 7 bases. Germline CDR1 is SQVTM and CDR2 is ANQGSEA. V was trimmed by 5 bases and J by 3 bases, leaving 15 bases between them. The CDR3 runs to 14 residues. CDR3 sequence (DNA): TGCAGCGTTACAAACAGGGGAGGGACAGATACGCAGTATTTT. Protein: CSVTNRGGTDTQYF.

This chain uses TRBV6-5 with TRBJ2-1, with TRBD2 matching over 12 bases. The CDR3 contains 15 residues. V shed 6 bases, J shed 8 bases, and the junction held 8 bases outside the gene matches. Germline V gives CDR1 MNHEY, CDR2 SVGAGI. In DNA, the CDR3 is TGTGCCAGCAGGGCCGGACTAGCGGGAACGGATGAGCAGTTCTTC. Protein product: CASRAGLAGTDEQFF.

This chain uses TRBV19 with TRBJ2-7; 14 bases line up with TRBD2. Germline values: CDR1 LNHDA, CDR2 SQIVND (reference sequence). Trimming removed 6 bases from V and 5 bases from J; junction bases left unmatched: 18. This CDR3 region has 19 residues. The CDR3: CASSRRNPGLAGVLDEQYF. CDR3 DNA: TGTGCCAGTAGCCGCAGGAACCCGGGACTAGCGGGAGTTTTGGACGAGCAGTACTTC.

The chain uses TRBV15 and TRBJ1-2; the D is unclear. CDR1 and CDR2 (germline): LNHNV, YYDKDF (reference sequence). Trimming shortened V by 3 bases and J by 0 bases, and 20 bases separated the two germline ends. The CDR3 length is 18 residues. CDR3 loop: CATSRRIPSGSANYGYTF. CDR3 bases: TGTGCCACCAGCAGGAGAATTCCCTCCGGGTCCGCTAACTATGGCTACACCTTC.

The V gene is TRBV13, the J gene TRBJ2-7; D uncertain. The CDR3 totals 13 residues. V dropped 4 bases and J dropped 1 base, with 8 bases sitting between them. Germline CDR1 and CDR2: PRHDT and FYEKMQ (reference sequence). The CDR3 DNA is TGTGCCAGCAGCTCAAGGGATTCCTACGAGCAGTACTTC. Encoded protein: CASSSRDSYEQYF.

This chain connects TRBV4-1 to TRBJ1-5; no clear D. The CDR3 covers 14 residues. Germline V gene data show CDR1 as MGHRA and CDR2 as YSYEKL. V lost 0 bases to trimming and J lost 4 bases, with 7 bases between them. CDR3 bases: TGCGCCAGCAGCCAAGATTGGGGAAATCAGCCCCAGCATTTT. Protein product: CASSQDWGNQPQHF.

CDR3 sequence (DNA): TGTGCCAGCAGGATCCGGGCCTCCAATCAGCCCCAGCATTTT. As protein: CASRIRASNQPQHF. V and J are TRBV6-6 and TRBJ1-5; D is ambiguous. Germline assignment: CDR1 MNHNY and CDR2 SVGAGI (reference sequence). This CDR3 is 14 amino acids long. V was cut by 6 bases and J by 3 bases, with 12 bases left in between.

J is TRBJ2-3 and V is TRBV9; 7 bases fit TRBD1. CDR1 is SGDLS, CDR2 YYNGEE, per germline. This CDR3 contains 15 residues. The V segment lost 2 bases and the J segment 3 bases; nucleotides outside the gene matches: 6. The chain's CDR3 is CASSVRGTVTDTQYF. The CDR3 DNA reads as TGTGCCAGCAGCGTTAGGGGGACAGTAACAGATACGCAGTATTTT.

The chain couples TRBV6-1 to TRBJ1-2; the D is unclear. Looked up from germline, CDR1 is MNHNS and CDR2 is SASEGT. V lost 8 bases, J lost 4 bases, and 14 bases lay in between. The CDR3 covers 13 residues. CDR3 residues: CASSMGVTYGYTF. CDR3 nucleotides: TGTGCCAGCTCGATGGGCGTAACCTATGGCTACACCTTC.

The chain joins TRBV4-1 to TRBJ2-2; D ambiguous. The CDR3 is 13 amino acids. V was cut by 2 bases and J by 5 bases, with 6 bases left in between. The germline V gene encodes CDR1 MGHRA and CDR2 YSYEKL. CDR3: CASSQLRTGELFF. CDR3 bases: TGCGCCAGCAGCCAACTACGTACCGGGGAGCTGTTTTTT.

The chain carries TRBV7-6 and TRBJ2-7, with TRBD2 as a possible D gene (6 bases). V gave up 5 bases and J gave up 4 bases, with 15 bases separating them. Germline V gene lookup returns CDR1 SGHVS and CDR2 FNYEAQ. The length of the CDR3 is 14 residues. The CDR3 bases are TGTGCCAGCAGCGAACGGGACTCTGAGTACGAGCAGTACTTC. Translation gives CASSERDSEYEQYF.

V is TRBV28 and J is TRBJ2-7, with 10 bases aligning to TRBD1. Germline V gene data show CDR1 as MDHEN and CDR2 as SYDVKM. J gave up 8 bases and V 1 base, and 14 bases lay outside the gene matches. This CDR3 spans 17 amino acids. The CDR3 reads CASSLSFRGQGFGKQYF. The CDR3 DNA reads as TGTGCCAGCAGTTTATCGTTCCGGGGACAGGGGTTTGGGAAGCAGTACTTC.

CDR3 sequence: CASSEESGTSYNEQFF. CDR3 sequence (DNA): TGTGCCAGTAGTGAGGAATCAGGGACCTCCTACAATGAGCAGTTCTTC. The chain uses TRBV19 and TRBJ2-1; D possibly matches TRBD1 or TRBD2 (5 bases each). This CDR3 has 16 residues. Trimming took off 5 bases at V and 0 bases at J, with 14 bases between the two ends. Germline lookup yields CDR1 LNHDA and CDR2 SQIVND (reference sequence).

The chain is built from TRBV28 and TRBJ1-1; 8 bases are a match to TRBD1. V lost 2 bases and J lost 8; bases outside the gene matches: 7. The V gene's germline CDR1 is MDHEN and CDR2 SYDVKM. This CDR3 comprises 14 residues. CDR3 DNA sequence: TGTGCCAGCAGTTTAACAGGGGGGGGTGTCGAAGCTTTCTTT. Amino acid sequence: CASSLTGGGVEAFF.

Note on this clone: Other DNA sequences in this specimen translate into the identical CDR3. The chain uses TRBV15 and TRBJ2-7; 8 positions match TRBD1. The CDR3 loop spans 17 amino acids. Germline trimming cut 1 base from V and 6 bases from J; bases unmatched to any gene: 14. The germline V gene has CDR1 LNHNV and CDR2 YYDKDF (reference sequence). The CDR3 protein is CATSRGRGQAAVGEQYF. The CDR3 DNA follows: TGTGCCACCAGCAGAGGAAGGGGACAGGCAGCAGTTGGCGAGCAGTACTTC.

The chain links TRBV10-1 to TRBJ2-7; perhaps TRBD1 as D (6 bases). CDR1 and CDR2 from the germline V gene are WNHNN and SYGVQD (reference sequence). V lost 2 bases to trimming and J lost 2 bases, with 22 bases between them. The CDR3 has 18 residues. The CDR3 spells CASSELGVWPGAPYEQYF. In nucleotides, the CDR3 is TGCGCCAGCAGTGAGCTGGGGGTTTGGCCAGGGGCCCCCTACGAGCAGTACTTC.

The chain recombines TRBV2 with TRBJ2-7, with D uncertain. Trimming pared 2 bases from V and 0 bases from J, leaving 11 bases between. Germline V gene data show CDR1 as SNHLY and CDR2 as FYNNEI. This CDR3 has 15 amino acids. This CDR3 reads CASSESGYTSYEQYF. CDR3 bases: TGTGCCAGCAGTGAATCTGGTTACACCTCCTACGAGCAGTACTTC.

This chain connects TRBV29-1 to TRBJ1-2; 7 positions agree with TRBD1. In germline, CDR1 is SQVTM, CDR2 ANQGSEA. The CDR3 consists of 11 residues. The CDR3 DNA reads as TGCACGGTGACAGGGAATCATGGCTACACCTTC. Translating gives CTVTGNHGYTF.

The chain employs TRBV28 and TRBJ1-5; D is undetermined. The V gene's germline CDR1 is MDHEN and CDR2 SYDVKM. The CDR3 contains 12 residues. The V end lost 4 bases, the J end lost 9 bases, and 10 bases lay between the germline ends. CDR3 DNA: TGTGCCAGCAGTTCGACCGTGTCGCCCCAGCATTTT. Translation: CASSSTVSPQHF.

V is TRBV9 and J is TRBJ2-7; D perhaps matches TRBD1 (6 bases). The V gene lost 3 bases and the J gene lost 5 bases, with 24 bases spanning the gap. The CDR3 sequence is 17 residues long. The germline V gene has CDR1 SGDLS and CDR2 YYNGEE. The CDR3 loop reads CASSAARTSRGFNEQYF. The CDR3 DNA reads TGTGCCAGCAGCGCCGCGAGAACATCCAGGGGTTTCAACGAGCAGTACTTC.

The J gene is TRBJ1-1, the V gene TRBV7-9, with 7 bases that match TRBD1. Germline CDR1 SEHNR, CDR2 FQNEAQ (reference sequence). The CDR3 has 12 amino acids. The J segment lost 6 bases and the V segment lost 6 bases, leaving 4 bases of the junction unmatched. The DNA for the CDR3 is TGTGCCAGCAGTCGCGGGACAGCTGAAGCTTTCTTT. It yields the protein CASSRGTAEAFF.

The chain has TRBV5-4 and TRBJ2-7; tentatively, D is TRBD1 or TRBD2 (5 bases each). Germline V gene sequence: CDR1 SGHNT, CDR2 YYREEE (reference sequence). The CDR3 spans 14 residues. Trimming stripped 2 bases from V and 2 bases from J, with 11 bases between. CDR3 in DNA: TGTGCCAGCAGCTTCCGGGACGGGGCCTACGAGCAGTACTTC. Translated: CASSFRDGAYEQYF.